Following are 9 T cell receptor beta chains from one sample sequenced in a study of cytomegalovirus exposure and HLA in healthy donors (dated by TCRdb to about 2017). The library was made by the immunoSEQ multiplex PCR assay. A mixture of 60 forward primers for TCR Vbeta segments and 13 reverse primers for TCR Jbeta segments was used in the multiplex PCR. Here the immuneACCESS table is served through TCRdb, limited to in-frame sequences with V and J called. Missing clones are a known gap in these copies; in checked studies unresolved V genes cover under half, and the rest lacks a known reason. The sample records under 250,000 clones, around 73% of which are singletons. 3% to 4% of the sample lies in the top ten. Specimen: PBMCs. The receptors stem from a male donor in good health and CMV-seronegative.

The J gene is TRBJ2-7, the V gene TRBV5-1; 8 bases agree with TRBD2. J lost 3 bases, V lost 2 bases, and 13 bases had no gene match. Germline CDR1 and CDR2: SGHRS and YFSETQ. The CDR3 spans 17 residues. CDR3: CASSFGEREMEIYEQYF. The CDR3 bases are TGCGCCAGCAGCTTCGGCGAGCGGGAGATGGAGATCTACGAGCAGTACTTC.

This rearrangement joins TRBV19 to TRBJ2-2; possible D gene TRBD2, 6 bases. V lost 5 bases, J lost 9 bases, and 22 bases lay in between. Germline CDR1 is LNHDA and CDR2 is SQIVND (reference sequence). This CDR3 contains 16 residues. Here the CDR3 reads CASSFRRDSGPRELFF. CDR3 coding DNA: TGTGCCAGTAGTTTCCGCCGGGACTCAGGGCCCCGGGAGCTGTTTTTT.

On this clone: One end of the junction is discordant with germline, which a read error may explain. The chain recombines TRBV28 with TRBJ1-1, with D perhaps TRBD1 (5 bases). The CDR3 sequence is 12 residues long. In germline, CDR1 is MDHEN, CDR2 SYDVKM. CDR3 region: CASTLPGREGIF. The DNA for the CDR3 is TGTGCCAGCACCCTCCCGGGCAGGGAGGGGATCTTT.

The J gene is TRBJ2-1, the V gene TRBV10-2; 14 bases line up with TRBD2. V was clipped by 3 bases and J by 10 bases; unmatched bases: 2. Germline loops: CDR1 WSHSY, CDR2 SAAADI. The CDR3 covers 14 residues. The CDR3 bases are TGCGCCAGCAGTGACGGACTAGCGGGAGGCGAGCAGTTCTTC. It encodes CASSDGLAGGEQFF.

The rearrangement links TRBV14 to TRBJ1-2; TRBD1 might be the D (6 bases). The CDR3 covers 13 residues. CDR1 and CDR2 from the germline V gene are SGHDN and FVKESK. The germline V and J ends were trimmed by 2 bases and 2 bases, with 6 bases remaining between them. The CDR3 sequence: CASSQQGNYGYTF. CDR3 in DNA: TGTGCCAGCAGCCAACAGGGGAACTATGGCTACACCTTC.

The J gene is TRBJ1-2, the V gene TRBV5-4; maybe TRBD1 (5 bases). The CDR3 totals 15 residues. The V gene lost 0 bases and the J gene lost 4 bases, with 13 bases spanning the gap. CDR1 and CDR2 (germline): SGHNT, YYREEE (reference sequence). CDR3 bases: TGTGCCAGCAGCTTGGTGATGCAGGGAGGCTATGGCTACACCTTC. It translates to CASSLVMQGGYGYTF.

In this sample, this clone turned up a few times. The chain combines TRBV7-9 with TRBJ2-1; TRBD2 agrees at 13 bases. Germline lookup yields CDR1 SEHNR and CDR2 FQNEAQ (reference sequence). This CDR3 is 16 amino acids long. With 2 bases clipped from V and 7 bases from J, the junction kept 5 bases outside the gene matches. The CDR3: CASSLTSGRAGNEQFF. In DNA form, the CDR3 reads TGTGCCAGCAGCTTAACTAGCGGGAGGGCCGGGAATGAGCAGTTCTTC.

This clone is a singleton in its sample. V usage is TRBV19 and J usage is TRBJ2-2; 7 bases align to TRBD1. Trimming cost V 5 bases and J 5 bases; bases outside gene matches: 8. The germline gives CDR1 LNHDA, CDR2 SQIVND (reference sequence). The CDR3 totals 15 residues. Written as DNA, the CDR3 is TGTGCCAGTAGTTTTTCGACAGGGACGACCGGGGAGCTGTTTTTT. Translation gives CASSFSTGTTGELFF.

The gene calls are TRBV5-1 and TRBJ2-5; D is perhaps TRBD2 (5 bases). The ends were cut back, 0 bases at V and 2 bases at J, with 8 bases in the middle. The CDR3 runs 14 residues. Germline loops: CDR1 SGHRS, CDR2 YFSETQ. The CDR3 here is CASSLVLAQETQYF. CDR3 DNA: TGCGCCAGCAGCTTGGTCCTAGCACAAGAGACCCAGTACTTC.